These T cell receptor beta chains were read from a single sample in a study of beta chain features in type 1 diabetes. Repertoires were generated with immunoSEQ multiplex PCR, while TCRdb's copy carries only in-frame clones and drops some. The sample carries 450,000 or so clones, 11% recorded once. Source material: naive CD4+ T cells from blood. The receptors derive from a young woman in good health. CDR3s leave out the opening cysteine and the closing phenylalanine or tryptophan.

>TRBJ2-7|TRBV29-1
SGATGNYEQY
>TRBJ1-6|TRBV20-1
SAINSPLH
>TRBJ1-5|TRBV19
ASSMSVRMPNQPQH
>TRBJ2-1|TRBV2
ASTGVLAGELMNEQF
>TRBJ2-1|TRBV7-2
ASSPAVSYNEQF
>TRBJ2-5|TRBV2
ASSESGPRDQETQY
>TRBJ2-1|TRBV5-1
ASSSGLAENEQF
>TRBJ1-4|TRBV5-1
ASSLGQFNEKLF
>TRBJ2-1|TRBV7-9
ASSPGTDYNEQF
>TRBJ2-2|TRBV19
ASRWSSGTGELF
>TRBJ1-5|TRBV29-1
SPNRGYSNQPQH
>TRBJ1-1|TRBV14
ASSQDFGQLNTEAF
>TRBJ2-5|TRBV7-2
ASSFGRQETQY
>TRBJ2-1|TRBV7-9
ASSQTGEQF
>TRBJ2-4|TRBV19
ASSRTGGTKNIQY
>TRBJ2-6|TRBV28
ASSLTGANVLT